The source of this T cell receptor (beta chain) is a study of cytomegalovirus exposure and HLA in healthy donors. Only one count was recorded for this clone. The antigen is undetermined. Study conclusions and caveats: A missense DCLRE1C variant was associated with V- and J-gene trimming of TCR beta chains in a later analysis, and an independent cohort replicated the association.

PCR primers comprised 60 Vbeta and 13 Jbeta primers. Sequencing used immunoSEQ multiplex PCR; TCRdb keeps in-frame clones, though not all of them. This table has about 180,000 clones, roughly 88% appearing once. The V and J ends lost 3 bases and 4 bases, in that order; junction bases with no gene match: 7. The CDR3 spans 16 residues. Germline V gives CDR1 SGDLS, CDR2 YYNGEE. The TCR was taken from a girl aged 2 to 9 in good health and CMV-seropositive. The chain is built from TRBV9 and TRBJ1-2; 12 positions agree with TRBD1. The sequencing sample was made of PBMCs. CDR3 amino acids: CASSGPPGQGAYGYTF. CDR3 bases: TGTGCCAGCAGCGGACCACCGGGACAGGGGGCCTATGGCTACACCTTC.